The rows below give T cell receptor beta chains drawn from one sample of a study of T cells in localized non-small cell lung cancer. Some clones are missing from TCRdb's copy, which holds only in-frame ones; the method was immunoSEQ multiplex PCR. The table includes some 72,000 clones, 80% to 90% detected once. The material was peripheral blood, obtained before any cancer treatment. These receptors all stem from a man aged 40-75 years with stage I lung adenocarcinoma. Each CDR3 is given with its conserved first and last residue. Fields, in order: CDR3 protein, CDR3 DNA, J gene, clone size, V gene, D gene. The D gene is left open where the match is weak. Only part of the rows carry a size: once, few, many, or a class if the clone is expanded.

CDR3 protein: CASRLTGVYGYTF
CDR3 DNA: TGTGCCAGCAGGTTGACAGGGGTATATGGCTACACCTTC
J gene: TRBJ1-2
clone size: -
V gene: TRBV6-5
D gene: TRBD1

CDR3 protein: CASSSRDLEFPYNEQFF
CDR3 DNA: TGTGCCAGCAGCTCCCGGGACTTAGAGTTCCCCTACAATGAGCAGTTCTTC
J gene: TRBJ2-1
clone size: -
V gene: TRBV7-8
D gene: -

CDR3 protein: CSVNRELNTEAFF
CDR3 DNA: TGCAGCGTGAACAGGGAACTGAACACTGAAGCTTTCTTT
J gene: TRBJ1-1
clone size: -
V gene: TRBV29-1
D gene: -

CDR3 protein: CAISPGQKNSPLHF
CDR3 DNA: TGTGCCATCAGCCCGGGACAAAAAAATTCACCCCTCCACTTT
J gene: TRBJ1-6
clone size: -
V gene: TRBV10-3
D gene: -

CDR3 protein: CASSIDLAGGQTQYF
CDR3 DNA: TGTGCCAGTAGTATCGACCTAGCGGGAGGGCAAACCCAGTACTTC
J gene: TRBJ2-5
clone size: -
V gene: TRBV19
D gene: TRBD2

CDR3 protein: CASSAYRDRGLEQYF
CDR3 DNA: TGTGCCAGCAGCGCGTACCGGGACAGGGGGCTCGAGCAGTACTTC
J gene: TRBJ2-7
clone size: few
V gene: TRBV5-4
D gene: TRBD1

CDR3 protein: CASSYGLAGEYEQYF
CDR3 DNA: TGTGCCAGCAGCTACGGACTAGCGGGGGAATACGAGCAGTACTTC
J gene: TRBJ2-7
clone size: -
V gene: TRBV11-1
D gene: TRBD2

CDR3 protein: CATSRDLSYNEQFF
CDR3 DNA: TGTGCCACCAGCAGAGATCTGAGCTACAATGAGCAGTTCTTC
J gene: TRBJ2-1
clone size: -
V gene: TRBV15
D gene: -

CDR3 protein: CASSNFGTGGLAGQSYEQYF
CDR3 DNA: TGTGCCAGCTCCAATTTCGGGACAGGAGGACTAGCGGGGCAGTCCTACGAGCAGTACTTC
J gene: TRBJ2-7
clone size: -
V gene: TRBV27
D gene: TRBD2

CDR3 protein: CASSSYNRPEKLFF
CDR3 DNA: TGTGCCAGCAGTTCCTACAACCGACCTGAAAAACTGTTTTTT
J gene: TRBJ1-4
clone size: -
V gene: TRBV27
D gene: -

CDR3 protein: CASSGGRYLSNQPQHF
CDR3 DNA: TGTGCCAGCAGCGGGGGACGGTACCTTAGCAATCAGCCCCAGCATTTT
J gene: TRBJ1-5
clone size: -
V gene: TRBV5-8
D gene: -

CDR3 protein: CASSTGTKAGGTGELFF
CDR3 DNA: TGTGCCAGTAGTACCGGGACTAAGGCAGGGGGCACCGGGGAGCTGTTTTTT
J gene: TRBJ2-2
clone size: -
V gene: TRBV19
D gene: -

CDR3 protein: CASSFALQSTDTQYF
CDR3 DNA: TGTGCCAGCAGCTTTGCCCTTCAGAGCACAGATACGCAGTATTTT
J gene: TRBJ2-3
clone size: -
V gene: TRBV11-1
D gene: -

CDR3 protein: CAWSVLGAGGQYF
CDR3 DNA: TGTGCCTGGAGTGTACTCGGAGCGGGGGGGCAGTATTTT
J gene: TRBJ2-3
clone size: -
V gene: TRBV30
D gene: TRBD2

CDR3 protein: CASRQSGLAGIQGLETQYF
CDR3 DNA: TGTGCCAGCAGACAATCGGGACTAGCGGGCATCCAGGGTCTAGAGACCCAGTACTTC
J gene: TRBJ2-5
clone size: -
V gene: TRBV27
D gene: TRBD2

CDR3 protein: CASSPELGEGPSGANVLTF
CDR3 DNA: TGTGCCAGCTCACCCGAGTTGGGGGAGGGACCCTCTGGGGCCAACGTCCTGACTTTC
J gene: TRBJ2-6
clone size: once
V gene: TRBV18
D gene: TRBD2

CDR3 protein: CASSSGEGAGDTQYF
CDR3 DNA: TGCGCCAGCAGCTCCGGGGAGGGGGCAGGTGATACGCAGTATTTT
J gene: TRBJ2-3
clone size: few
V gene: TRBV5-1
D gene: -

CDR3 protein: CASSIGTIGETQYF
CDR3 DNA: TGTGCCAGCTCTATAGGGACTATTGGTGAGACCCAGTACTTC
J gene: TRBJ2-5
clone size: once
V gene: TRBV18
D gene: TRBD2

CDR3 protein: CASSTGTSGRTDTQYF
CDR3 DNA: TGTGCCAGCAGTACGGGGACTAGCGGCCGCACAGATACGCAGTATTTT
J gene: TRBJ2-3
clone size: -
V gene: TRBV11-3
D gene: TRBD2

CDR3 protein: CASSLDRATDTQYF
CDR3 DNA: TGTGCCAGCAGCTTAGACAGGGCCACAGATACGCAGTATTTT
J gene: TRBJ2-3
clone size: -
V gene: TRBV7-2
D gene: -

CDR3 protein: CATSRGTGRSGNTIYF
CDR3 DNA: TGTGCCACCAGCAGAGGTACAGGCCGCTCTGGAAACACCATATATTTT
J gene: TRBJ1-3
clone size: few
V gene: TRBV15
D gene: -

CDR3 protein: CASSRSRQKSHSGANVLTF
CDR3 DNA: TGCGCCAGCAGCCGCTCCAGGCAGAAGTCCCACTCTGGGGCCAACGTCCTGACTTTC
J gene: TRBJ2-6
clone size: once
V gene: TRBV4-3
D gene: -

CDR3 protein: CSVATGNSGNTIYF
CDR3 DNA: TGCAGCGTTGCCACAGGTAACTCTGGAAACACCATATATTTT
J gene: TRBJ1-3
clone size: -
V gene: TRBV29-1
D gene: -

CDR3 protein: CASSLDSGRRREQYF
CDR3 DNA: TGTGCCAGCAGTTTAGATAGCGGGAGAAGGAGGGAGCAGTACTTC
J gene: TRBJ2-7
clone size: -
V gene: TRBV27
D gene: TRBD2

CDR3 protein: CASSLDRGRTINEQFF
CDR3 DNA: TGTGCCAGCTCACTGGACAGGGGGCGGACTATCAATGAGCAGTTCTTC
J gene: TRBJ2-1
clone size: -
V gene: TRBV18
D gene: TRBD1

CDR3 protein: CASSVPEGLADTQYF
CDR3 DNA: TGTGCCAGCAGCGTTCCGGAGGGACTAGCGGATACGCAGTATTTT
J gene: TRBJ2-3
clone size: -
V gene: TRBV9
D gene: TRBD2

CDR3 protein: CASSQERRPTVTEAFF
CDR3 DNA: TGCGCCAGCAGCCAGGAGAGAAGACCAACGGTGACTGAAGCTTTCTTT
J gene: TRBJ1-1
clone size: -
V gene: TRBV4-1
D gene: -

CDR3 protein: CASSLEGGRPQETQYF
CDR3 DNA: TGCGCCAGCAGCTTGGAAGGGGGCCGACCACAAGAGACCCAGTACTTC
J gene: TRBJ2-5
clone size: -
V gene: TRBV5-1
D gene: TRBD1

CDR3 protein: CASSLRVGTGNYEQYF
CDR3 DNA: TGTGCCAGCAGTCTCAGGGTCGGGACCGGGAACTACGAGCAGTACTTC
J gene: TRBJ2-7
clone size: -
V gene: TRBV11-1
D gene: -

CDR3 protein: CASSPRENTEAFF
CDR3 DNA: TGTGCCAGCTCACCCAGGGAGAACACTGAAGCTTTCTTT
J gene: TRBJ1-1
clone size: -
V gene: TRBV18
D gene: -

CDR3 protein: CASSRDSAYNEQFF
CDR3 DNA: TGCGCCAGCAGCCGGGATTCAGCCTACAATGAGCAGTTCTTC
J gene: TRBJ2-1
clone size: few
V gene: TRBV5-1
D gene: -

CDR3 protein: CASSRRQGASETQYF
CDR3 DNA: TGCGCCAGCAGCCGGCGACAGGGGGCATCGGAGACCCAGTACTTC
J gene: TRBJ2-5
clone size: -
V gene: TRBV4-3
D gene: TRBD1

CDR3 protein: CASSLGFLTGSRTDTQYF
CDR3 DNA: TGCGCCAGCAGCTTGGGATTTTTGACAGGGAGCCGCACAGATACGCAGTATTTT
J gene: TRBJ2-3
clone size: -
V gene: TRBV5-1
D gene: TRBD1

CDR3 protein: CASSAQNYGYTF
CDR3 DNA: TGTGCCAGCAGTGCGCAGAACTATGGCTACACCTTC
J gene: TRBJ1-2
clone size: -
V gene: TRBV5-4
D gene: -

CDR3 protein: CSVPLAGGTDTQYF
CDR3 DNA: TGCAGCGTTCCACTAGCGGGAGGCACAGATACGCAGTATTTT
J gene: TRBJ2-3
clone size: -
V gene: TRBV29-1
D gene: TRBD2

CDR3 protein: CSGGTENTEAFF
CDR3 DNA: TGCAGTGGGGGGACCGAGAACACTGAAGCTTTCTTT
J gene: TRBJ1-1
clone size: -
V gene: TRBV29-1
D gene: -

CDR3 protein: CASSSVAGGPDEQFF
CDR3 DNA: TGTGCCAGCAGTTCCGTGGCGGGGGGGCCCGATGAGCAGTTCTTC
J gene: TRBJ2-1
clone size: -
V gene: TRBV6-5
D gene: TRBD2

CDR3 protein: CATSRDPLPLSGNTIYF
CDR3 DNA: TGTGCCACCAGCAGAGATCCTTTACCCCTCTCTGGAAACACCATATATTTT
J gene: TRBJ1-3
clone size: medium-sized
V gene: TRBV15
D gene: -

CDR3 protein: CASSYGTATYEQYF
CDR3 DNA: TGTGCCAGCAGTTACGGGACAGCCACCTACGAGCAGTACTTC
J gene: TRBJ2-7
clone size: -
V gene: TRBV6-6
D gene: TRBD1

CDR3 protein: CASSLGGNTIYF
CDR3 DNA: TGTGCCAGCAGCTTAGGTGGAAACACCATATATTTT
J gene: TRBJ1-3
clone size: -
V gene: TRBV7-9
D gene: -

CDR3 protein: CASSYRDRVFTDTQYF
CDR3 DNA: TGTGCCAGCAGCTACCGGGACAGGGTTTTTACAGATACGCAGTATTTT
J gene: TRBJ2-3
clone size: few
V gene: TRBV11-2
D gene: TRBD1

CDR3 protein: CASSLWGGAQQPQHF
CDR3 DNA: TGCGCCAGCAGCTTGTGGGGGGGAGCTCAGCAGCCCCAGCATTTT
J gene: TRBJ1-5
clone size: -
V gene: TRBV5-1
D gene: -

CDR3 protein: CASRDGDLQETQYF
CDR3 DNA: TGTGCCAGCAGGGACGGGGACCTCCAAGAGACCCAGTACTTC
J gene: TRBJ2-5
clone size: -
V gene: TRBV5-6
D gene: -

CDR3 protein: CASSAIQGSGSPLHF
CDR3 DNA: TGTGCCAGCAGCGCTATACAGGGATCGGGCTCACCCCTCCACTTT
J gene: TRBJ1-6
clone size: -
V gene: TRBV5-4
D gene: -

CDR3 protein: CASRQGGSGANVLTF
CDR3 DNA: TGTGCCAGCAGGCAGGGTGGGTCTGGGGCCAACGTCCTGACTTTC
J gene: TRBJ2-6
clone size: -
V gene: TRBV6-1
D gene: -

CDR3 protein: CASTRPGAFGYGYTF
CDR3 DNA: TGTGCCAGTACCAGACCAGGAGCCTTTGGCTATGGCTACACCTTC
J gene: TRBJ1-2
clone size: once
V gene: TRBV19
D gene: -

CDR3 protein: CASSSYTGSGNTIYF
CDR3 DNA: TGTGCCAGCAGTAGCTATACGGGATCTGGAAACACCATATATTTT
J gene: TRBJ1-3
clone size: -
V gene: TRBV27
D gene: -

CDR3 protein: CASSESGRGEKLFF
CDR3 DNA: TGCGCCAGCAGTGAGTCCGGTAGGGGTGAAAAACTGTTTTTT
J gene: TRBJ1-4
clone size: -
V gene: TRBV10-1
D gene: -

CDR3 protein: CASSTYSTGFGLTDTQYF
CDR3 DNA: TGTGCCAGCAGTACTTATTCGACAGGCTTCGGGCTCACAGATACGCAGTATTTT
J gene: TRBJ2-3
clone size: -
V gene: TRBV5-4
D gene: -

CDR3 protein: CASTPQVKRIPYEQYF
CDR3 DNA: TGTGCCAGCACCCCCCAGGTCAAGCGGATCCCCTACGAGCAGTACTTC
J gene: TRBJ2-7
clone size: once
V gene: TRBV27
D gene: -

CDR3 protein: CASSELASQFF
CDR3 DNA: TGTGCCAGCAGTGAACTAGCTAGCCAGTTCTTC
J gene: TRBJ2-1
clone size: -
V gene: TRBV6-1
D gene: -

CDR3 protein: CASSQMTQSGNTIYF
CDR3 DNA: TGTGCCAGCAGCCAAATGACACAATCTGGAAACACCATATATTTT
J gene: TRBJ1-3
clone size: -
V gene: TRBV7-8
D gene: -

CDR3 protein: CASSLLLGGKRYF
CDR3 DNA: TGTGCCAGCAGTTTACTTCTAGGGGGGAAGAGGTACTTC
J gene: TRBJ2-5
clone size: -
V gene: TRBV28
D gene: -

CDR3 protein: CASSFAGEQYF
CDR3 DNA: TGTGCCAGCAGCTTCGCCGGGGAGCAGTACTTC
J gene: TRBJ2-7
clone size: once
V gene: TRBV11-2
D gene: -

CDR3 protein: CATRERSSYEQYF
CDR3 DNA: TGTGCCACCAGGGAACGCAGCTCCTACGAGCAGTACTTC
J gene: TRBJ2-7
clone size: -
V gene: TRBV28
D gene: -